The clone carrying this T cell receptor (beta chain) was found a few times. This record comes from a study of blood T cells in healthy people across ages. Background on the study: About one barcoded beta molecule was captured per two T cells (by template switching).

The second PCR ran about 6 to 11 cycles with a sample-barcoded 5' primer and J-beta primers. TCRdb ran MiXCR on the 5' RACE reads and lists one entry per CDR3 protein. The sample contains approximately 850,000 distinct CDR3 sequences, around two fifths of which appear only once. The length of the CDR3 is 14 residues. The V end was cut by 5 bases, the J end by 1 base, with 12 bases between. Germline lookup yields CDR1 SEHNR and CDR2 FQNEAQ (reference sequence). The chain combines TRBV7-9 with TRBJ2-7; no clear D. The sequence was obtained from a man between 60 and 75 years old in good health. The specimen was blood. The CDR3 bases are TGTGCCAGCAGCCCCCATATAGGGTCCTACGAGCAGTACTTC. Its translation: CASSPHIGSYEQYF.